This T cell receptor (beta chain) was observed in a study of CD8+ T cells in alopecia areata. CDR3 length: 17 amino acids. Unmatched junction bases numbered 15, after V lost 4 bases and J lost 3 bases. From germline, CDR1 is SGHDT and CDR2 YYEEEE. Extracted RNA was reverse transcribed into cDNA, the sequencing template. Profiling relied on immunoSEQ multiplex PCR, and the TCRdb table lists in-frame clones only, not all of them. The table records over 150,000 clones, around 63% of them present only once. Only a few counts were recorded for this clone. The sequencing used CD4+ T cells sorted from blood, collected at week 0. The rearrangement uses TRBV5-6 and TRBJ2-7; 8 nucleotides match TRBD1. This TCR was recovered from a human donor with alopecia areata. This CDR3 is CASSEVGQVDLGYEQYF. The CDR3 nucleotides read TGTGCCAGCAGCGAAGTGGGACAGGTTGATTTGGGCTACGAGCAGTACTTC. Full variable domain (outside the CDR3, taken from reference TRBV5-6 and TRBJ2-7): DAGVTQSPTHLIKTRGQQVTLRCSPKSGHDTVSWYQQALGQGPQFIFQYYEEEERQRGNFPDRFSGHQFPNYSSELNVNALLLGDSALYLCASSEVGQVDLGYEQYFGPGTRLTVT.